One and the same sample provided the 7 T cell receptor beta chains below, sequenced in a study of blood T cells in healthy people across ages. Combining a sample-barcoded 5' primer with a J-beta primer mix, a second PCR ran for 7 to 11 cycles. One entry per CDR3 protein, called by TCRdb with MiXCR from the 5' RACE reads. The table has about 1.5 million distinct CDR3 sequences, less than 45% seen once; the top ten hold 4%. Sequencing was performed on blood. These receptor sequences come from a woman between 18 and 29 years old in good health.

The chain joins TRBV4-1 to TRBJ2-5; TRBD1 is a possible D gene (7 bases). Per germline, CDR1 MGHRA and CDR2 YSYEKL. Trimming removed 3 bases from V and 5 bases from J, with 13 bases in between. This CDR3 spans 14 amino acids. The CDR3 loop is CASSHVQGRETQYF. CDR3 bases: TGCGCCAGCAGCCATGTACAGGGGAGGGAGACCCAGTACTTC.

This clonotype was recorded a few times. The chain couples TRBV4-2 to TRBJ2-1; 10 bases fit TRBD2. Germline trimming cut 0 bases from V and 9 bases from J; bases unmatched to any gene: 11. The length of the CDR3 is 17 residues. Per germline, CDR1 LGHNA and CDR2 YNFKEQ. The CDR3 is CASSQDNLAGDWGEQFF. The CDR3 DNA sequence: TGTGCCAGCAGCCAAGATAATCTAGCGGGAGATTGGGGTGAGCAGTTCTTC.

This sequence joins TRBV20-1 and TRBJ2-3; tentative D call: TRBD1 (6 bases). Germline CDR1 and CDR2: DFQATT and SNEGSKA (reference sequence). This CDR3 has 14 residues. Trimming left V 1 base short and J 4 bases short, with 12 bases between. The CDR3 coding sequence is TGCAGTGCTAGAGTGGGGGCCGGTGCAGATACGCAGTATTTT. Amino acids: CSARVGAGADTQYF.

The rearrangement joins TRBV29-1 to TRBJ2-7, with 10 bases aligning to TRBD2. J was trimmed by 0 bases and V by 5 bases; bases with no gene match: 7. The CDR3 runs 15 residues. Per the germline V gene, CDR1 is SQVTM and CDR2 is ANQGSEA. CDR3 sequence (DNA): TGCAGCGTTACTTCTAGCGGGGGAGACTCCTACGAGCAGTACTTC. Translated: CSVTSSGGDSYEQYF.

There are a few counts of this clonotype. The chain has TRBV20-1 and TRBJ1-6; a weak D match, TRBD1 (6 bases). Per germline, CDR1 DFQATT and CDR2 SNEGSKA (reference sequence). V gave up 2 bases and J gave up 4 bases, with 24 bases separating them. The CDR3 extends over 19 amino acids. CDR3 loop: CSARKQGPRDTTYNSPLHF. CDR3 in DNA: TGCAGTGCTAGAAAACAGGGACCCCGAGACACGACTTATAATTCACCCCTCCACTTT.

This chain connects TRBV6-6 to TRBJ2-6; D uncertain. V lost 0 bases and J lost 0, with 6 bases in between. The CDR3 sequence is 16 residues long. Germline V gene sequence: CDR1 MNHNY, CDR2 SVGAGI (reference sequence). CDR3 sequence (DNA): TGTGCCAGCAGTTACTCGTTCCGCTCTGGGGCCAACGTCCTGACTTTC. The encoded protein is CASSYSFRSGANVLTF.

The CDR3 region is CASSEARLTTETQYF. CDR3 in DNA: TGTGCCAGCAGTGAAGCGCGGCTGACGACAGAGACCCAGTACTTC. This chain joins TRBV2 and TRBJ2-5; no reliable D call. Germline V gene sequence: CDR1 SNHLY, CDR2 FYNNEI. Trimming took off 0 bases at V and 4 bases at J, with 12 bases between the two ends. The CDR3 totals 15 residues.